This TCR beta chain was captured in a study of T-cell memory formation after mild COVID-19. Germline CDR1 LGHDT, CDR2 YNNKEL (reference sequence). The V end was cut by 7 bases, the J end by 1 base, with 5 bases between. The CDR3 has 13 amino acids. A single record per CDR3 protein comes from TCRdb applying MiXCR to the 5' RACE reads. The table has approximately 490,000 distinct CDR3 sequences, 20% seen once. This clonotype was detected a few times. The specimen sequenced was PBMCs or a T cell subset sorted from them (not recorded which). The chain links TRBV3-1 to TRBJ2-6; D gene unclear. The TCR sequence derives from an adult woman who had mild COVID-19 (a few samples of this study predate the infection). Cell type and time point are not known. The CDR3 DNA reads as TGTGCCAGCATGGTTTCTGGGGCCAACGTCCTGACTTTC. This sequence encodes CASMVSGANVLTF.